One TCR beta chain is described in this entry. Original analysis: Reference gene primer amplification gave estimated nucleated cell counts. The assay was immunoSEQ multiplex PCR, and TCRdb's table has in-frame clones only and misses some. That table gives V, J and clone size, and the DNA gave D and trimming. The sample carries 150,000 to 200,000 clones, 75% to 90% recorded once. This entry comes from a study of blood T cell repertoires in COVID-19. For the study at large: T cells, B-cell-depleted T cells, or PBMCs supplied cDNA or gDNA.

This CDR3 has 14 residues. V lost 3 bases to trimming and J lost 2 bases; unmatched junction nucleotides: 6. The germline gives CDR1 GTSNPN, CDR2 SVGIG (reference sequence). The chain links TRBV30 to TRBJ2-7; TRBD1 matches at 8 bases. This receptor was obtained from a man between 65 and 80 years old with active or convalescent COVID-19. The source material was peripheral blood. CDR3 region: CAWSRDRRTYEQYF. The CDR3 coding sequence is TGTGCCTGGAGCAGGGACAGGAGAACCTACGAGCAGTACTTC.